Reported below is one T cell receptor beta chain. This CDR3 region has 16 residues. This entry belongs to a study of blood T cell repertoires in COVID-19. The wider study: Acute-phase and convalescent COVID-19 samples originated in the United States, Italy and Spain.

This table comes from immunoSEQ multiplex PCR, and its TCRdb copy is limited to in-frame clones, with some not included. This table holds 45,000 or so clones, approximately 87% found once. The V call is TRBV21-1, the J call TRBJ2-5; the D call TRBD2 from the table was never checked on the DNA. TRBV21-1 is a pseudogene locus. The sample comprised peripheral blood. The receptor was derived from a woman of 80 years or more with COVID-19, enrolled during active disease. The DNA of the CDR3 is TGTGCCAGCAGCAATACCCGTTTACTAGCGGGGGTACCCGAGTACTTC. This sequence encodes CASSNTRLLAGVPEYF.